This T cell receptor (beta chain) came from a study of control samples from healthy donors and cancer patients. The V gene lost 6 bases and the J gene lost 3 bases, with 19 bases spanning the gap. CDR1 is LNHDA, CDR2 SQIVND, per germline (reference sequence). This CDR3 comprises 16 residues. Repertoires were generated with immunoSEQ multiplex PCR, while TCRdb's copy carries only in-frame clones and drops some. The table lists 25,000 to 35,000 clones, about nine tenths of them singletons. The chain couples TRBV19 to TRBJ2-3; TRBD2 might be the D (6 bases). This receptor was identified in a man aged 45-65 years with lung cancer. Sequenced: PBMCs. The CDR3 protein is CASSGGAEGSTDTQYF. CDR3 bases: TGTGCCAGTAGCGGCGGGGCCGAGGGTTCTACAGATACGCAGTATTTT.